The 8 T cell receptor beta chains below all came from one sample that was sequenced in a study of control samples from healthy donors and cancer patients. Repertoires were generated with immunoSEQ multiplex PCR, while TCRdb's copy carries only in-frame clones and drops some. The table lists 150,000 to 200,000 clones, about nine tenths of them singletons. Sequenced material: blood. These receptors originate from a woman aged 30 to 39 in good health.

This clone was observed once. The V and J genes are TRBV7-8 and TRBJ1-2; TRBD1 matches 10 bases. Germline CDR1 reads SGHVS; CDR2 reads FQNEAQ. The CDR3 totals 13 residues. V dropped 6 bases and J dropped 4; count of bases not matched to a gene: 2. The CDR3 DNA follows: TGTGCCAGCAGGGGACAGGGGAGCTATGGCTACACCTTC. Translating it yields CASRGQGSYGYTF.

The chain combines TRBV5-1 with TRBJ2-5; maybe TRBD1 (5 bases). Germline V gene sequence: CDR1 SGHRS, CDR2 YFSETQ. CDR3 size: 14 residues. The ends were cut back, 0 bases at V and 4 bases at J, with 10 bases in the middle. The CDR3 nucleotides are TGCGCCAGCAGCTTGGCGGCTAGGGGAGAGACCCAGTACTTC. This translates into CASSLAARGETQYF.

DNA of the CDR3: TGTGCCAGCAGCTCGCGGCGGGGAGCGTACAATGAGCAGTTCTTC. Protein: CASSSRRGAYNEQFF. This chain links TRBV11-3 with TRBJ2-1; TRBD2 is a possible D gene (6 bases). V lost 4 bases to trimming and J lost 4 bases, with 14 bases between them. There are 15 residues in the CDR3. CDR1 is SGHNT and CDR2 is YENEEA in the germline V gene.

V is TRBV5-1 and J is TRBJ2-6; possible D gene TRBD2, 5 bases. Germline assignment: CDR1 SGHRS and CDR2 YFSETQ. V was clipped by 1 base and J by 0 bases, with 5 bases between them. The CDR3 loop spans 15 amino acids. CDR3 protein: CASSLTSSGANVLTF. DNA for the CDR3: TGCGCCAGCAGCTTGACTAGCTCTGGGGCCAACGTCCTGACTTTC.

The chain links TRBV14 to TRBJ1-2, with a possible D match to TRBD1 (5 bases). The length of the CDR3 is 13 residues. Germline assignment: CDR1 SGHDN and CDR2 FVKESK. V was cut by 4 bases and J by 0 bases, with 6 bases left in between. The CDR3 loop reads CASSPTANYGYTF. The DNA for the CDR3 is TGTGCCAGCAGCCCGACAGCTAACTATGGCTACACCTTC.

This clone was seen only once. The V and J genes are TRBV7-2 and TRBJ1-2, with D unclear. The length of the CDR3 is 14 residues. V was pared by 0 bases and J by 0 bases, with 5 bases between. Per the germline V gene, CDR1 is SGHTA and CDR2 is FQGNSA. The CDR3 DNA follows: TGTGCCAGCAGCTTAGCACTTACTAACTATGGCTACACCTTC. Translation: CASSLALTNYGYTF.

This clone was detected once. One junction end does not reproduce the germline sequence, and a read error may be involved. Other DNA sequences in the sample encode the same CDR3. The V and J genes are TRBV11-3 and TRBJ1-4; 11 positions match TRBD1. The germline gives CDR1 SGHNT, CDR2 YENEEA. The CDR3 contains 15 residues. CDR3 amino acids: CASSLSGTGGEKLFF. CDR3 nucleotide sequence: TGTGCTAGCAGCTTATCCGGGACAGGGGGTGAAAAACTGTTTTTT.

The genes are TRBV7-2 and TRBJ1-6, with TRBD1 identical over 9 bases. V lost 2 bases to trimming and J lost 8 bases; unmatched junction nucleotides: 4. From germline, CDR1 is SGHTA and CDR2 FQGNSA. This CDR3 region has 15 residues. The CDR3 loop is CASSLRRDRDSPLHF. The DNA for the CDR3 is TGTGCCAGCAGCTTACGCCGGGACAGGGATTCACCCCTCCACTTT.